A single sample gave rise to the 17 T cell receptor beta chains below, sequenced in a study of vaccination effects on CD4 cells after COVID-19 (dated by TCRdb to between 2021 and 2024). These receptors have no identified antigens. In the ViraFEST assay, PBMC were stimulated with viral peptide pools, and antigen-specific CD4+ T cell clonotypes were then identified by expansion using TCR sequencing. After less than 13 days of culture, CD4+ T cells were isolated with the EasySep CD4+ T cell isolation kit. Participants received two doses of either the BNT162b2 or the mRNA-1273 mRNA SARS-CoV-2 vaccine. Library preparation was by the immunoSEQ multiplex PCR assay. As stored in TCRdb, this immuneACCESS dataset retains in-frame rearrangements with V and J assigned. A fraction of the clones does not appear; measured against another copy, unresolved V genes explain less than half of the discrepancy, and the remainder lacks a known reason. This sample holds 57,000 or so clones; roughly 73% were observed only once. The ten biggest clones cover 1.2% of the sample.

Material: CD4+ T cells from PBMCs cultured with HCoV-229E spike peptides, obtained after COVID-19 vaccination. What this sample's cell subset or site label stands for: HCoV-229E spike overlapping peptide pool stimulation. The receptor source for this set is a human donor who received a COVID-19 vaccine.

J is TRBJ2-5 and V is TRBV6-5; TRBD2 matches at 7 bases. Germline-derived CDR1 and CDR2 are MNHEY and SVGAGI. J lost 2 bases, V lost 6 bases, and 6 bases had no gene match. CDR3 length equals 14 residues. Here the CDR3 reads CASRWQRGQETQYF. CDR3 nucleotides: TGTGCCAGCAGGTGGCAGCGGGGACAAGAGACCCAGTACTTC.

The chain joins TRBV24-1 to TRBJ2-3; TRBD1 is a possible D gene (5 bases). The length of the CDR3 is 14 residues. V was clipped by 2 bases and J by 5 bases, with 10 bases between them. The germline V gene has CDR1 KGHDR and CDR2 SFDVKD. The CDR3 nucleotides are TGTGCCACCAGTGATTCCAGGGTAATAGATACGCAGTATTTT. Translation gives CATSDSRVIDTQYF.

The rearrangement joins TRBV7-3 to TRBJ2-5; D not certain. This CDR3 is built from 13 residues. Trimming took off 5 bases at V and 4 bases at J, with 11 bases between the two ends. The germline V gene has CDR1 SGHTA and CDR2 FQGTGA. As DNA, the CDR3 is TGTGCCAGCAGCGAGTCGGGCGGAGAGACCCAGTACTTC. Its translation is CASSESGGETQYF.

This chain uses TRBV7-8 with TRBJ2-2, with TRBD1 identical over 7 bases. Germline V lookup: CDR1 SGHVS, CDR2 FQNEAQ. The J segment lost 8 bases and the V segment lost 2 bases, leaving 11 bases of the junction unmatched. The CDR3 length is 16 residues. DNA of the CDR3: TGTGCCAGCAGCTTAAGGGACAGCATATCCACTGGGGAGCTGTTTTTT. Amino acid sequence: CASSLRDSISTGELFF.

The V gene is TRBV27, the J gene TRBJ2-3; D possibly corresponds to TRBD2 (6 bases). The CDR3 is 15 residues long. Trimming removed 4 bases at V and 0 bases at J, with 11 bases between. Germline CDR1 and CDR2: MNHEY and SMNVEV (reference sequence). CDR3 protein: CASSSLALSTDTQYF. The CDR3 DNA follows: TGTGCCAGCAGTTCCCTAGCGCTTAGCACAGATACGCAGTATTTT.

The V and J genes are TRBV4-1 and TRBJ2-2; no reliable D call. Between the trimmed V and J ends, which lost 3 bases and 6 bases, there was a span of 11 bases. The CDR3 is 14 residues long. Germline CDR1 reads MGHRA; CDR2 reads YSYEKL. CDR3 region: CASSHNDGAGELFF. The CDR3 nucleotides read TGCGCCAGCAGCCACAACGATGGTGCCGGGGAGCTGTTTTTT.

This clone was seen only a few times. The rearrangement uses TRBV19 and TRBJ2-1, with D possibly being TRBD1 (6 bases). Germline values: CDR1 LNHDA, CDR2 SQIVND (reference sequence). V was trimmed by 5 bases and J by 12 bases, leaving 17 bases between them. The CDR3 spans 13 residues. DNA of the CDR3: TGTGCCAGTAGTGTCACAGGGTTTACGGGGCAGTTCTTC. Translating gives CASSVTGFTGQFF.

This clone was counted a few times. This chain joins TRBV10-2 and TRBJ2-1; D is unresolved. Trimming removed 7 bases from V and 0 bases from J, with 16 bases in between. CDR1 is WSHSY and CDR2 is SAAADI in the germline V gene. CDR3 length: 16 amino acids. Here the CDR3 DNA reads TGCGCCAGCAAGATTGCCCCAGGAAGCTCCTACAATGAGCAGTTCTTC. Protein: CASKIAPGSSYNEQFF.

This sequence joins TRBV11-1 and TRBJ1-1; D possibly corresponds to TRBD1 (6 bases). CDR3 length equals 13 residues. CDR1 is SGHAT and CDR2 is FQDESV in the germline V gene (reference sequence). V shed 2 bases and J shed 5 bases, with 9 bases lying between them. The CDR3 region is CASSLWRGTEAFF. CDR3 coding DNA: TGTGCCAGCAGCTTATGGAGGGGGACTGAAGCTTTCTTT.

The gene calls are TRBV7-2 and TRBJ2-3; 11 positions match TRBD2. Trimming cost V 3 bases and J 4 bases; bases outside gene matches: 3. Germline lookup yields CDR1 SGHTA and CDR2 FQGNSA. This CDR3 spans 15 amino acids. The CDR3 here is CASSFLAGGPDTQYF. DNA of the CDR3: TGTGCCAGCAGCTTTCTAGCGGGGGGACCAGATACGCAGTATTTT.

The chain uses TRBV5-1 and TRBJ2-7; the D gene is possibly TRBD1 (6 bases). CDR3 length: 13 residues. CDR1 SGHRS and CDR2 YFSETQ come from the germline V gene. The V end was cut by 0 bases, the J end by 6 bases, with 10 bases between. The CDR3 region has the DNA TGCGCCAGCAGCTTGGCGGCAGGGGCCGAGCAGTACGTC. This gives the protein CASSLAAGAEQYV.

This clone has a handful of counts. This chain uses TRBV28 with TRBJ1-6; D not certain. Germline loops: CDR1 MDHEN, CDR2 SYDVKM. There are 15 residues in the CDR3. The V gene lost 7 bases and the J gene lost 8 bases, with 18 bases spanning the gap. CDR3 loop: CASIGQDLLYSPLHF. CDR3 coding DNA: TGTGCCAGCATTGGCCAGGACCTTCTGTATTCACCCCTCCACTTT. Full variable domain (remainder filled in from reference TRBV28 and TRBJ1-6): DVKVTQSSRYLVKRTGEKVFLECVQDMDHENMFWYRQDPGLGLRLIYFSYDVKMKEKGDIPEGYSVSREKKERFSLILESASTNQTSMYLCASIGQDLLYSPLHFGNGTRLTVT.

This clone has more than one count but fewer than ten. The chain employs TRBV9 and TRBJ1-1, with TRBD1 identical over 12 bases. The CDR3 covers 18 residues. The germline V gene encodes CDR1 SGDLS and CDR2 YYNGEE. V shed 0 bases and J 1 base; nucleotides not matched to a gene: 7. CDR3 region: CASSVVAGTGGSNTEAFF. The CDR3 coding sequence is TGTGCCAGCAGCGTAGTAGCAGGGACAGGGGGCTCGAACACTGAAGCTTTCTTT. Together with reference TRBV9 and TRBJ1-1, the CDR3 gives the full variable domain: DSGVTQTPKHLITATGQRVTLRCSPRSGDLSVYWYQQSLDQGLQFLIQYYNGEERAKGNILERFSAQQFPDLHSELNLSSLELGDSALYFCASSVVAGTGGSNTEAFFGQGTRLTVV.

V gene TRBV19 combines with J gene TRBJ1-4; D is ambiguous. Per germline, CDR1 LNHDA and CDR2 SQIVND (reference sequence). The length of the CDR3 is 13 residues. Trimming left V 9 bases short and J 0 bases short, with 8 bases between. The CDR3 spells CASRTSTNEKLFF. The CDR3, as DNA: TGTGCCAGCAGGACGTCAACTAATGAAAAACTGTTTTTT.

This clone appeared once. The chain couples TRBV9 to TRBJ2-5; 12 positions agree with TRBD2. Losses at the gene ends were 0 bases for V and 4 bases for J; bases not matched to a gene: 4. Germline assignment: CDR1 SGDLS and CDR2 YYNGEE. The CDR3 sequence is 16 residues long. CDR3 protein: CASSVVASGGGETQYF. The CDR3, as DNA: TGTGCCAGCAGCGTAGTTGCTAGCGGGGGGGGAGAGACCCAGTACTTC.

The J gene is TRBJ1-1, the V gene TRBV28; possible D gene TRBD1, 6 bases. V lost 4 bases and J 5 bases, leaving 14 bases between the germline ends. CDR3 length: 14 residues. Germline-derived CDR1 and CDR2 are MDHEN and SYDVKM. The CDR3 spells CASSSPGERTEAFF. The CDR3 DNA reads as TGTGCCAGCAGTTCCCCAGGGGAGCGTACTGAAGCTTTCTTT.

The genes are TRBV18 and TRBJ1-5, with TRBD1 identical over 9 bases. This CDR3 is built from 14 residues. J gave up 5 bases and V 3 bases, and 2 bases lay outside the gene matches. Germline V gene data show CDR1 as KGHSH and CDR2 as LQKENI. CDR3 residues: CASSPGQGYQPQHF. The CDR3 nucleotides are TGTGCCAGCTCACCCGGACAGGGGTATCAGCCCCAGCATTTT. The full variable domain, completed using reference TRBV18 and TRBJ1-5, is NAGVMQNPRHLVRRRGQEARLRCSPMKGHSHVYWYRQLPEEGLKFMVYLQKENIIDESGMPKERFSAEFPKEGPSILRIQQVVRGDSAAYFCASSPGQGYQPQHFGDGTRLSIL.